These 15 T cell receptor beta chains share one sample of origin, sequenced in a study of T cells and copy number aberrations in small-cell lung cancer. TCRdb's table, derived via immunoSEQ multiplex PCR, lists solely in-frame clones and lacks some. The sample has around 9,200 clones, nearly 80% seen once. Sequencing was carried out using normal tissue next to the tumor. The receptors derive from a man in his fifties or sixties with small cell lung cancer.

This clone was seen more than once but under ten times. The chain recombines TRBV7-3 with TRBJ2-7, with 9 bases fitting TRBD2. Germline CDR1 and CDR2: SGHTA and FQGTGA. J lost 5 bases, V lost 0 bases, and 5 bases had no gene match. The CDR3 has 15 residues. CDR3 DNA: TGTGCCAGCAGCTTAACGGGCGGGAGGGTTCACGAGCAGTACTTC. This gives the protein CASSLTGGRVHEQYF.

The gene calls are TRBV13 and TRBJ2-7; 7 positions match TRBD1. Germline V gives CDR1 PRHDT, CDR2 FYEKMQ (reference sequence). The V and J ends lost 5 bases and 0 bases, in that order; junction bases with no gene match: 4. This CDR3 region has 14 residues. The CDR3 DNA follows: TGTGCCAGCAGCCAGGACAGGAGCTCCTACGAGCAGTACTTC. Its translation: CASSQDRSSYEQYF.

As for this clone: At one of its ends the junction is not consistent with the germline gene, which may arise from a read error. V usage is TRBV18 and J usage is TRBJ1-3; TRBD1 agrees at 8 bases. The CDR3 is made up of 15 amino acids. Germline-derived CDR1 and CDR2 are KGHSH and LQKENI. The CDR3 coding sequence is TGTGCCAGCTCACCAGACAGGGGTCCTGGAGACACCATATATTTT. Translation gives CASSPDRGPGDTIYF.

The genes are TRBV11-3 and TRBJ2-7; 9 bases are shared with TRBD1. The CDR3 loop spans 14 amino acids. Trimming removed 3 bases from V and 6 bases from J; junction bases left unmatched: 6. From germline, CDR1 is SGHNT and CDR2 YENEEA. Here the CDR3 reads CASSFSGTGSEQYF. CDR3 nucleotide sequence: TGTGCCAGCAGCTTTTCCGGGACAGGGAGCGAGCAGTACTTC. Full variable domain (rest looked up from reference TRBV11-3 and TRBJ2-7): EAGVVQSPRYKIIEKKQPVAFWCNPISGHNTLYWYLQNLGQGPELLIRYENEEAVDDSQLPKDRFSAERLKGVDSTLKIQPAELGDSAVYLCASSFSGTGSEQYFGPGTRLTVT.

The rearrangement joins TRBV19 to TRBJ1-2; 7 positions agree with TRBD1. Germline V gene lookup returns CDR1 LNHDA and CDR2 SQIVND (reference sequence). V trimming: 8 bases; J trimming: 7 bases; junction bases outside the gene matches: 10. This CDR3 contains 13 residues. The CDR3 coding sequence is TGTGCCAGTGGAAACAGGGGTTTGGCTGGCTACACCTTC. Its translation: CASGNRGLAGYTF.

The genes are TRBV27 and TRBJ2-5; TRBD2 matches at 10 bases. Trimming cost V 5 bases and J 2 bases; bases outside gene matches: 5. Germline lookup yields CDR1 MNHEY and CDR2 SMNVEV (reference sequence). The CDR3 has 15 amino acids. The CDR3 region has the DNA TGTGCCAGCAGTCCGGGACTAGCGACACAAGAGACCCAGTACTTC. Encoded protein: CASSPGLATQETQYF.

The J gene is TRBJ2-7, the V gene TRBV29-1; 10 positions agree with TRBD2. Germline loops: CDR1 SQVTM, CDR2 ANQGSEA. V lost 5 bases to trimming and J lost 2 bases; unmatched junction nucleotides: 6. The CDR3 extends over 14 amino acids. The CDR3 DNA reads as TGCAGCGTTTACACCGGGACTAGCGCCTACGAGCAGTACTTC. This codes for CSVYTGTSAYEQYF.

The gene calls are TRBV19 and TRBJ1-1; D might be TRBD1 (6 bases). Trimming pared 0 bases from V and 1 base from J, leaving 12 bases between. This CDR3 is 16 amino acids long. Germline CDR1 and CDR2: LNHDA and SQIVND (reference sequence). CDR3 sequence reads: CASSIEQGGENTEAFF. DNA for the CDR3: TGTGCCAGTAGTATAGAACAGGGTGGGGAGAACACTGAAGCTTTCTTT.

This chain links TRBV5-1 with TRBJ2-2, with TRBD1 as a possible D gene (5 bases). With 5 bases removed from V and 7 bases from J, the gap between germline ends came to 15 bases. CDR1 is SGHRS, CDR2 YFSETQ, per germline. The CDR3 is 14 residues long. The CDR3 reads CASRFQGWGGELFF. DNA of the CDR3: TGCGCCAGCAGGTTCCAGGGATGGGGCGGGGAGCTGTTTTTT.

This sequence joins TRBV11-2 and TRBJ1-3, with TRBD1 as a possible D gene (6 bases). Trimming pared 5 bases from V and 3 bases from J, leaving 8 bases between. From germline, CDR1 is SGHAT and CDR2 FQNNGV. The CDR3 extends over 13 amino acids. CDR3 residues: CASSPTGGNTIYF. The CDR3 DNA reads as TGTGCCAGCAGCCCGACAGGTGGAAACACCATATATTTT.

The gene calls are TRBV11-2 and TRBJ2-1, with 9 positions matching TRBD2. The germline gives CDR1 SGHAT, CDR2 FQNNGV. The CDR3 loop spans 17 amino acids. After removal of 0 bases from V and 7 bases from J, the junction contained 10 bases not matched to a gene. The CDR3 DNA reads as TGTGCCAGCAGCTTAGAGGGTGGCGGGCTAGCGGGGAATGAGCAGTTCTTC. It codes for CASSLEGGGLAGNEQFF.

The chain combines TRBV6-1 with TRBJ1-4, with 9 nucleotides matching TRBD1. V shed 3 bases, J shed 3 bases, and the junction held 2 bases outside the gene matches. This CDR3 has 15 residues. The germline gives CDR1 MNHNS, CDR2 SASEGT. The CDR3 reads CASSEGQGPNEKLFF. In nucleotides, the CDR3 is TGTGCCAGCAGTGAGGGACAGGGACCTAATGAAAAACTGTTTTTT.

The chain recombines TRBV30 with TRBJ1-4, with 12 bases identical to TRBD1. From germline, CDR1 is GTSNPN and CDR2 SVGIG (reference sequence). The V and J ends lost 2 bases and 8 bases, in that order; junction bases with no gene match: 3. The CDR3 contains 14 residues. The CDR3: CAWSRGTGGEKLFF. The CDR3 bases are TGTGCCTGGAGTAGGGGGACAGGGGGCGAAAAACTGTTTTTT.

The J gene is TRBJ2-3, the V gene TRBV11-2; D call uncertain. Germline values: CDR1 SGHAT, CDR2 FQNNGV. The CDR3 is 16 amino acids. The germline V and J ends were trimmed by 3 bases and 2 bases, with 15 bases remaining between them. The CDR3 reads CASSLGGWGSTDTQYF. The CDR3 DNA sequence: TGTGCCAGCAGCTTGGGTGGCTGGGGATCCACAGATACGCAGTATTTT.

The rearrangement links TRBV18 to TRBJ2-5, with 8 positions matching TRBD1. Germline CDR1 reads KGHSH; CDR2 reads LQKENI. V dropped 4 bases and J dropped 1; count of bases not matched to a gene: 8. The CDR3 runs to 16 residues. The CDR3 nucleotides read TGTGCCAGCTCACTCATTACAGGGGGTGTCCAAGAGACCCAGTACTTC. Its protein is CASSLITGGVQETQYF.